The 28 T cell receptor beta chains below come from one sample, sequenced in a study of blood T cells in healthy people across ages. For the second PCR, which ran for about 7 to 12 cycles, a sample-barcoded 5' primer and a J-beta primer mix were used. From the 5' RACE reads, TCRdb called clonotypes with MiXCR, one entry per CDR3 protein. The table lists over 1,200,000 distinct CDR3 sequences, 45% to 70% of them singletons. The source material was blood. Receptors were obtained from a man aged 18 to 30 in good health.

This clonotype was seen once. The chain combines TRBV29-1 with TRBJ2-7; no clear D. In germline, CDR1 is SQVTM, CDR2 ANQGSEA. The CDR3 consists of 12 residues. The chain's CDR3 is CMRSDFLYEQYF. The CDR3 DNA is TGCATGAGGTCCGACTTTCTCTACGAGCAGTACTTC.

The rearrangement joins TRBV7-9 to TRBJ1-1; a weak D match, TRBD1 (6 bases). Germline V gives CDR1 SEHNR, CDR2 FQNEAQ (reference sequence). The V end lost 4 bases, the J end lost 4 bases, and 13 bases lay between the germline ends. This CDR3 is 14 amino acids long. The CDR3 protein is CASSSGGLPTEAFF. CDR3 DNA: TGTGCCAGCAGCTCCGGGGGCTTGCCCACTGAAGCTTTCTTT.

The V gene is TRBV7-9, the J gene TRBJ2-3, with 7 bases aligning to TRBD1. V trimming: 3 bases; J trimming: 10 bases; junction bases outside the gene matches: 13. From germline, CDR1 is SEHNR and CDR2 FQNEAQ (reference sequence). CDR3 length: 15 amino acids. Here the CDR3 reads CASSLDRMRSDAQYF. DNA for the CDR3: TGTGCCAGCAGCTTGGACAGGATGCGGTCGGATGCGCAGTATTTT.

In DNA form, the CDR3 reads TGTGCCAGCAGCTTCGCCGAGCTCAGGGTTGGGGGCTACACCTTC. Protein: CASSFAELRVGGYTF. The chain combines TRBV7-9 with TRBJ1-2; D is perhaps TRBD1 (5 bases). This CDR3 region has 15 residues. Germline-derived CDR1 and CDR2 are SEHNR and FQNEAQ (reference sequence). The germline V and J ends were trimmed by 3 bases and 8 bases, with 19 bases remaining between them.

V gene TRBV20-1 combines with J gene TRBJ2-7; TRBD2 aligns across 9 bases. The CDR3 loop spans 15 amino acids. Per germline, CDR1 DFQATT and CDR2 SNEGSKA (reference sequence). J was trimmed by 0 bases and V by 5 bases; bases with no gene match: 8. The CDR3 sequence: CSAGGLADSSYEQYF. The CDR3 DNA follows: TGCAGTGCTGGGGGACTAGCCGACAGCTCCTACGAGCAGTACTTC.

CDR3 residues: CASRLGGQETQYF. The CDR3 DNA reads TGTGCCAGCAGACTTGGAGGGCAAGAGACCCAGTACTTC. This rearrangement joins TRBV13 to TRBJ2-5; possible D gene TRBD2, 6 bases. Germline loops: CDR1 PRHDT, CDR2 FYEKMQ (reference sequence). The CDR3 spans 13 residues. Trimming cost V 6 bases and J 2 bases, with 10 bases left between them.

The CDR3 loop is CSAALAGMREQYF. The CDR3 DNA sequence: TGCAGTGCTGCACTAGCGGGGATGAGGGAGCAGTACTTC. This chain connects TRBV20-1 to TRBJ2-7; 10 nucleotides align to TRBD2. Looked up from germline, CDR1 is DFQATT and CDR2 is SNEGSKA (reference sequence). After removal of 5 bases from V and 7 bases from J, the junction contained 8 bases not matched to a gene. CDR3 length: 13 residues.

In this sample, this clonotype turned up a few times. The chain links TRBV4-3 to TRBJ1-2; D is undetermined. Germline values: CDR1 LGHNA, CDR2 YSLEER. CDR3 length: 15 amino acids. V gave up 2 bases and J gave up 2 bases, with 12 bases separating them. DNA for the CDR3: TGCGCCAGCAGCCAAATAGAAGATCGCAACTATGGCTACACCTTC. Protein sequence: CASSQIEDRNYGYTF.

This sequence joins TRBV3-1 and TRBJ2-7, with 9 nucleotides matching TRBD2. J lost 12 bases, V lost 6 bases, and 12 bases had no gene match. The CDR3 runs to 13 residues. Germline CDR1 LGHDT, CDR2 YNNKEL (reference sequence). The CDR3 region is CASRARSGTSMYF. CDR3 bases: TGTGCCAGCAGGGCCAGATCCGGGACTAGCATGTACTTC.

The rearrangement joins TRBV3-1 to TRBJ2-2; D assignment may be TRBD1 or TRBD2 (5 bases each). The V end lost 0 bases, the J end lost 6 bases, and 14 bases lay between the germline ends. Germline loops: CDR1 LGHDT, CDR2 YNNKEL (reference sequence). The CDR3 covers 16 residues. CDR3 nucleotide sequence: TGTGCCAGCAGCCAAGATAACACCCTGGGACCCGGGGAGCTGTTTTTT. It yields the protein CASSQDNTLGPGELFF.

The rearrangement joins TRBV20-1 to TRBJ2-1; D call uncertain. CDR3 length: 16 amino acids. From germline, CDR1 is DFQATT and CDR2 SNEGSKA (reference sequence). V lost 0 bases and J 10 bases, leaving 22 bases between the germline ends. The CDR3 DNA is TGCAGTGCTAGAGAGAGGCTATTCTTTCCGAACCCCGAGCAGTTCTTC. It specifies CSARERLFFPNPEQFF.

The rearrangement joins TRBV4-1 to TRBJ1-2; D gene uncertain. Germline V gene sequence: CDR1 MGHRA, CDR2 YSYEKL. The CDR3 is made up of 13 amino acids. V lost 0 bases and J 4 bases, leaving 6 bases between the germline ends. The CDR3 nucleotides are TGCGCCAGCAGCCAAGATTACACCTATGGCTACACCTTC. It translates to CASSQDYTYGYTF.

The chain joins TRBV20-1 to TRBJ2-3; D is uncertain. CDR3 length: 12 amino acids. The V gene's germline CDR1 is DFQATT and CDR2 SNEGSKA (reference sequence). Trimming stripped 7 bases from V and 6 bases from J, with 14 bases between. CDR3 DNA sequence: TGCAGTGTTAGTTCAGGCAGGGATACGCAGTATTTT. It translates to CSVSSGRDTQYF.

This chain connects TRBV6-1 to TRBJ2-3, with a tentative D call TRBD1 (6 bases). V was shortened by 2 bases and J by 6 bases, with 15 bases between the two germline ends. This CDR3 is built from 15 residues. Germline V gene sequence: CDR1 MNHNS, CDR2 SASEGT. CDR3 sequence reads: CASSESTGLGDTQYF. CDR3 DNA: TGTGCCAGCAGTGAAAGTACAGGGTTGGGGGATACGCAGTATTTT.

The CDR3 region is CASSWTGTGVLAFF. In DNA, the CDR3 is TGTGCCAGCAGTTGGACCGGGACAGGGGTATTAGCTTTCTTT. The chain couples TRBV6-2 or TRBV6-3 to TRBJ1-1; 10 nucleotides align to TRBD1. V gave up 4 bases and J gave up 10 bases; unmatched junction bases: 9. Germline CDR1 is MNHEY and CDR2 is SVGEGT. The CDR3 is 14 residues long.

The chain carries TRBV19 and TRBJ1-4; D gene ambiguous. CDR1 is LNHDA, CDR2 SQIVND, per germline (reference sequence). The length of the CDR3 is 16 residues. Trimming removed 4 bases from V and 6 bases from J, with 18 bases in between. CDR3 coding DNA: TGTGCCAGTAGTAAATCCACAGCTCCTGGGGATGAAAAACTGTTTTTT. Its translation is CASSKSTAPGDEKLFF.

This sequence joins TRBV6-2 or TRBV6-3 and TRBJ1-5; 8 bases match TRBD1. Germline CDR1 and CDR2: MNHEY and SVGEGT. The CDR3 covers 14 residues. Losses at the gene ends were 5 bases for V and 6 bases for J; bases not matched to a gene: 6. Here the CDR3 reads CASSGQGLGQPQHF. CDR3 DNA: TGTGCCAGCAGTGGACAGGGATTGGGTCAGCCCCAGCATTTT.

The V and J genes are TRBV11-2 and TRBJ1-2; weak D call: TRBD1 (5 bases). This CDR3 is built from 16 residues. V shed 1 base and J shed 2 bases, with 14 bases lying between them. Germline CDR1 is SGHAT and CDR2 is FQNNGV. The CDR3, as DNA: TGTGCCAGCAGCTTAGCCAGGGTCAACCCCAACTATGGCTACACCTTC. As protein: CASSLARVNPNYGYTF.

This clonotype occurred once. The CDR3 spells CASSQTGIRDPQHF. DNA for the CDR3: TGTGCCAGCAGCCAAACAGGGATTAGGGACCCCCAGCATTTT. The genes are TRBV3-1 and TRBJ1-5; possibly TRBD1 for D (6 bases). CDR3 size: 14 residues. Trimming took off 2 bases at V and 10 bases at J, with 15 bases between the two ends. The germline CDR1 and CDR2 sequences are LGHDT and YNNKEL (reference sequence).

This chain links TRBV4-1 with TRBJ2-3; perhaps TRBD2 as D (5 bases). This CDR3 spans 14 amino acids. Trimming pared 1 base from V and 4 bases from J, leaving 9 bases between. Germline lookup yields CDR1 MGHRA and CDR2 YSYEKL. This chain's CDR3 is CASSQGGPPDTQYF. CDR3 nucleotides: TGCGCCAGCAGCCAAGGAGGGCCTCCAGATACGCAGTATTTT.

This clonotype turned up a few times. This chain links TRBV29-1 with TRBJ2-1; tentatively, D is TRBD1 (5 bases). The CDR3 contains 15 residues. Germline assignment: CDR1 SQVTM and CDR2 ANQGSEA. V lost 1 base and J lost 0, with 10 bases in between. CDR3: CSVEVGRVSYNEQFF. DNA of the CDR3: TGCAGCGTTGAAGTGGGCAGGGTCTCCTACAATGAGCAGTTCTTC.

This clonotype was seen many times. This sequence joins TRBV6-2 or TRBV6-3 and TRBJ2-5; maybe TRBD2 (5 bases). The germline V and J ends were trimmed by 7 bases and 2 bases, with 5 bases remaining between them. Germline CDR1 and CDR2: MNHEY and SVGEGT. This CDR3 has 11 amino acids. CDR3 in amino acids: CASTGQETQYF. CDR3 nucleotide sequence: TGTGCCAGCACGGGGCAAGAGACCCAGTACTTC.

This chain uses TRBV7-2 with TRBJ2-5; D is undetermined. This CDR3 is built from 16 residues. Germline V gene lookup returns CDR1 SGHTA and CDR2 FQGNSA. V lost 1 base and J lost 2, with 14 bases in between. DNA of the CDR3: TGTGCCAGCAGCTTAGGGTCTTTGCCGGTTCAAGAGACCCAGTACTTC. Its translation is CASSLGSLPVQETQYF.

The rearrangement joins TRBV7-9 to TRBJ2-4; a possible D gene is TRBD2 (5 bases). The J call may not be correct, given that the DNA end is closer to TRBJ2-7. The germline CDR1 and CDR2 sequences are SEHNR and FQNEAQ (reference sequence). This CDR3 is built from 13 residues. CDR3 region: CASSWQRTYEQYF. The DNA of the CDR3 is TGTGCCAGCAGCTGGCAGCGGACCTACGAGCAGTACTTC.

The chain recombines TRBV20-1 with TRBJ2-1, with 7 bases matching TRBD2. The germline CDR1 and CDR2 sequences are DFQATT and SNEGSKA (reference sequence). The CDR3 contains 15 residues. V was clipped by 6 bases and J by 2 bases; unmatched bases: 10. CDR3 region: CSAPSRDYPYNEQFF. The CDR3 region has the DNA TGCAGTGCGCCGAGCCGGGACTATCCCTACAATGAGCAGTTCTTC.

This clonotype was seen a handful of times. The chain joins TRBV5-1 to TRBJ2-5, with 7 bases that match TRBD1. The V gene end was trimmed by 5 bases and the J gene end by 3 bases; junction bases not matched to a gene: 10. Germline V gene lookup returns CDR1 SGHRS and CDR2 YFSETQ. The CDR3 consists of 15 residues. CDR3 in DNA: TGCGCCAGCAGTACAGGGGACAATCTGGAAGAGACCCAGTACTTC. This gives the protein CASSTGDNLEETQYF.

The CDR3 sequence: CASSIAPQGTYEQYF. The CDR3 DNA is TGTGCCAGCAGTATAGCCCCACAGGGGACCTACGAGCAGTACTTC. V is TRBV28 and J is TRBJ2-5; 7 bases fit TRBD1. The J call could be wrong; TRBJ2-7 is a better fit for the DNA end. The CDR3 has 15 residues. CDR1 and CDR2 (germline): MDHEN, SYDVKM.

V is TRBV9 and J is TRBJ2-4, with D possibly matching TRBD1 (5 bases). V was clipped by 2 bases and J by 0 bases, with 6 bases between them. CDR3 length: 14 amino acids. Per the germline V gene, CDR1 is SGDLS and CDR2 is YYNGEE. CDR3 sequence reads: CASSVGLAKNIQYF. CDR3 nucleotide sequence: TGTGCCAGCAGCGTGGGGCTAGCCAAAAACATTCAGTACTTC.